These T cell receptor beta chains were read from a single sample in a study of cytomegalovirus exposure and HLA in healthy donors. Sequencing was performed with immunoSEQ multiplex PCR; in TCRdb, only in-frame clones are kept and a portion is missing. The repertoire consists of just over 150,000 clones, with 60% to 85% occurring once and the leading ten covering 1.3% to 1.5%. Sequencing was performed on PBMCs. Receptor source: a woman aged 25-40 years in good health and CMV-seronegative. CDR3s include the opening cysteine and the closing phenylalanine or tryptophan. Each record gives: clone size, J gene, D gene, V gene, CDR3 DNA, CDR3 protein. D genes are given only for firm matches. Part of the rows lack a size; the others show once, few, many or a class for expanded clones.

>few|TRBJ2-1|.|TRBV6-6
TGTGCCAGCAGCGCAGGGGAAATGGGGCAGTTCTTC
CASSAGEMGQFF
>.|TRBJ1-6|TRBD1|TRBV13
TGTGCCAGCAGCTTCCTCCGACAGGGAGAGAATTCACCCCTCCACTTT
CASSFLRQGENSPLHF
>.|TRBJ1-6|TRBD1|TRBV18
TGTGCCAGCTCACCACTAAGGGTACAGGGGGATTCACCCCTCCACTTT
CASSPLRVQGDSPLHF
>.|TRBJ2-7|.|TRBV5-1
TGCGCCAGCAGCTTGGCCGGGAGCTCCTACGAGCAGTACTTC
CASSLAGSSYEQYF
>.|TRBJ2-5|.|TRBV30
TGTGCCTGGCTGAGCGCAGAGACCCAGTACTTC
CAWLSAETQYF
>once|TRBJ1-1|.|TRBV5-1
TGCGCCAGCAGCCCGACAGCGAACACTGAAGCTTTCTTT
CASSPTANTEAFF
>.|TRBJ2-3|.|TRBV21-1
TGTGCCAGCAGCAAAACCGAGCCCTGTGGCACAGATACGCAGTATTTT
CASSKTEPCGTDTQYF
>.|TRBJ2-5|.|TRBV2
TGTGCCAGCAGTGAGTTAGCGGCGCAAGAGACCCAGTACTTC
CASSELAAQETQYF
>.|TRBJ1-1|.|TRBV28
TGTGCCAGCAGTCCAGAGGACAGTCTGAACACTGAAGCTTTCTTT
CASSPEDSLNTEAFF
>.|TRBJ2-1|TRBD2|TRBV6-4
TGTGCCAGCAGTGCCCTACCACTACCAGCGGGGACCAATGAGCAGTTCTTC
CASSALPLPAGTNEQFF
>.|TRBJ2-3|TRBD2|TRBV18
TGTGCCAGCTCACCTCCGGGGGGGACAGATACGCAGTATTTT
CASSPPGGTDTQYF
>.|TRBJ2-3|TRBD2|TRBV7-3
TGTGCCAGCAGCTTTGGGCGGGGGAACACAGATACGCAGTATTTT
CASSFGRGNTDTQYF
>.|TRBJ2-2|.|TRBV7-2
TGTGCCAGCAGCCCTTACACCGGGGAGCTGTTTTTT
CASSPYTGELFF
>.|TRBJ1-1|.|TRBV10-3
TGTGCCATCAGTGAGTCAAACGCAGGGACTGAAGCTTTCTTT
CAISESNAGTEAFF
>.|TRBJ1-2|.|TRBV9
TGTGCCAGCAGCGTCGGGGACAATCATGGCTACACCTTC
CASSVGDNHGYTF
>.|TRBJ2-5|.|TRBV19
TGTGCCAGTAAAGGGGGTGAGACCCAGTACTTC
CASKGGETQYF
>.|TRBJ1-5|.|TRBV2
TGTGCCAGCAGTGAAGATCATTGGGCAGGGGCTTTCAATCAGCCCCAGCATTTT
CASSEDHWAGAFNQPQHF
>.|TRBJ2-2|TRBD1|TRBV5-5
TGTGCCAGCAGCTTTCCCAAACCGGGACAGGTTATGTGGGGGGAGCTGTTTTTT
CASSFPKPGQVMWGELFF
>.|TRBJ2-3|.|TRBV30
TGTGCCTGGAGTACCGGTCTTACTTCTTTGGATACGCAGTATTTT
CAWSTGLTSLDTQYF
>few|TRBJ2-7|TRBD2|TRBV7-9
TGTGCCAGCAGCTCCTCCACGGGACTAGCGGTCTACGAGCAGTACTTC
CASSSSTGLAVYEQYF
>.|TRBJ2-7|TRBD2|TRBV4-2
TGTGCCAGCAGCGAACCCAGCGGGGGGACCTACGAGCAGTACTTC
CASSEPSGGTYEQYF
>.|TRBJ1-2|TRBD1|TRBV5-6
TGTGCCAGCAGCTCGACAGGGACCTACACCTTC
CASSSTGTYTF
>.|TRBJ2-1|.|TRBV5-1
TGCGCCAGCAGCTTGGCCTCCCCCTCCTACAATGAGCAGTTCTTC
CASSLASPSYNEQFF
>.|TRBJ1-1|.|TRBV6-5
TGTGCCAGCAGTTACTCAGGGACACCAAACACTGAAGCTTTCTTT
CASSYSGTPNTEAFF
>.|TRBJ1-2|.|TRBV10-1
TGCGCCAGCAGCTATGCATCCGGGGAATATGGCTACACCTTC
CASSYASGEYGYTF
>.|TRBJ1-1|TRBD1|TRBV5-1
TGCGCCAGCAGACCAACAGGGGACACTGAAGCTTTCTTT
CASRPTGDTEAFF
>.|TRBJ2-7|.|TRBV6-6
TGTGCCAGCAGAACCAACACAGGTCCTAGCTCCTACGAGCAGTACTTC
CASRTNTGPSSYEQYF
>.|TRBJ1-2|TRBD1|TRBV5-5
TGTGCCAGCAGCTTGGAAACAGGGGGGAGCTATGGCTACACCTTC
CASSLETGGSYGYTF
>.|TRBJ2-1|TRBD1|TRBV5-6
TGTGCCAGCAGCTACGGGACAGGGCAGCACAATGAGCAGTTCTTC
CASSYGTGQHNEQFF
>.|TRBJ2-5|.|TRBV7-9
TGTGCCAGCGGCCCTCGGGGTCAAGAGACCCAGTACTTC
CASGPRGQETQYF
>.|TRBJ2-2|.|TRBV7-9
TGTGCCAGCAGCCCGGGGGACTTACTCACCGGGGAGCTGTTTTTT
CASSPGDLLTGELFF
>.|TRBJ2-7|.|TRBV18
TGTGCCAGCTCACCAAGGGGCATCTCCTACGAGCAGTACTTC
CASSPRGISYEQYF